The 5 T cell receptor beta chains in this list originate from one sample, sequenced in a study of OX40 agonist ivuxolimab in advanced cancers. Libraries were prepared by immunoSEQ multiplex PCR; TCRdb keeps only in-frame clonotypes and omits some of them. The table shows tens of thousands of clones, with about 85% occurring only once. The sequencing here drew on CD4+ or CD8+ T cells sorted from blood, taken in a trial of the OX40 agonist ivuxolimab. The receptors were sampled from an adult with an advanced solid tumor such as melanoma, head and neck, liver or kidney cancer.

CDR3 bases: TGTGCCAGCAGCTCTAGCGGGGGAGCCTACAATGAGCAGTTCTTC. Translating gives CASSSSGGAYNEQFF. This chain uses TRBV5-4 with TRBJ2-1, with 10 bases identical to TRBD2. Germline V gives CDR1 SGHNT, CDR2 YYREEE (reference sequence). There are 15 residues in the CDR3. Trimming took 3 bases from V and 2 from J; bases not matched to a gene: 2.

The chain combines TRBV5-1 with TRBJ2-7, with 7 bases identical to TRBD1. The CDR3 loop spans 15 amino acids. V dropped 4 bases and J dropped 0; count of bases not matched to a gene: 7. The V gene's germline CDR1 is SGHRS and CDR2 YFSETQ. CDR3: CASSSTGTASYEQYF. The CDR3 DNA is TGCGCCAGCAGCAGTACCGGGACAGCCTCCTACGAGCAGTACTTC.

The chain links TRBV27 to TRBJ1-2, with D unclear. The CDR3 has 14 amino acids. Germline assignment: CDR1 MNHEY and CDR2 SMNVEV (reference sequence). The V gene lost 6 bases and the J gene lost 4 bases, with 15 bases spanning the gap. Here the CDR3 reads CASSASGQLYGYTF. DNA for the CDR3: TGTGCCAGCAGCGCCTCGGGCCAGCTCTATGGCTACACCTTC.

V gene TRBV10-3 combines with J gene TRBJ2-1; 7 positions agree with TRBD1. CDR3 length equals 12 residues. V dropped 3 bases and J dropped 10; count of bases not matched to a gene: 3. The V gene's germline CDR1 is ENHRY and CDR2 SYGVKD. The CDR3 bases are TGTGCCATCAGTGACCTGGGACAGGAGCAGTTCTTC. It yields the protein CAISDLGQEQFF.

The chain is built from TRBV14 and TRBJ1-3; D gene ambiguous. The CDR3 covers 14 residues. V was pared by 3 bases and J by 3 bases, with 9 bases between. Germline CDR1 is SGHDN and CDR2 is FVKESK. Written as DNA, the CDR3 is TGTGCCAGCAGCCATGCTTACAGTGGAAACACCATATATTTT. This encodes CASSHAYSGNTIYF.